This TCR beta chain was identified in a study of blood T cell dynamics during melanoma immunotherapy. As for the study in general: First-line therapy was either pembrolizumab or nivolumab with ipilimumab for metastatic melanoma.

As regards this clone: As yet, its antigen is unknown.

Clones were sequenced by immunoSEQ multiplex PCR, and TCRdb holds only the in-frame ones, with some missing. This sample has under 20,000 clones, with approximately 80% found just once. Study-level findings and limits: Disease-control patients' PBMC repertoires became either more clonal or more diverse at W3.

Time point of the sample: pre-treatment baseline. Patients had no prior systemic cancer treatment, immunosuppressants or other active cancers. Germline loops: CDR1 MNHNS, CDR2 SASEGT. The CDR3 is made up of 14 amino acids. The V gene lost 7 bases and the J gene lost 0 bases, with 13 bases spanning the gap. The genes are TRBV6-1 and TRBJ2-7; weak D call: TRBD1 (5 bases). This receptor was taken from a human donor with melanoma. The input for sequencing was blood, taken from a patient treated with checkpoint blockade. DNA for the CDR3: TGTGCCAGCACGGACACATTTGTCTCCTACGAGCAGTACTTC. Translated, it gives CASTDTFVSYEQYF.